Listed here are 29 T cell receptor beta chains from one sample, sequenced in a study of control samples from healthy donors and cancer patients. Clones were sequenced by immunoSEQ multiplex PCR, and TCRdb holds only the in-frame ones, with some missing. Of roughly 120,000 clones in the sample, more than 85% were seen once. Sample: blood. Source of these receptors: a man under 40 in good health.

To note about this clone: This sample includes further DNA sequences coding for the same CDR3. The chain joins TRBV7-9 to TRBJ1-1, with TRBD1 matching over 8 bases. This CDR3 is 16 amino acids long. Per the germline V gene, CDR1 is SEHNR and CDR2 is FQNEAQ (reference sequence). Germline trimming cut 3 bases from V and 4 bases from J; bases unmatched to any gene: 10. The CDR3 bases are TGTGCCAGCAGCTTGGGACAGGTGGGGGCCGGCACTGAAGCTTTCTTT. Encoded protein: CASSLGQVGAGTEAFF.

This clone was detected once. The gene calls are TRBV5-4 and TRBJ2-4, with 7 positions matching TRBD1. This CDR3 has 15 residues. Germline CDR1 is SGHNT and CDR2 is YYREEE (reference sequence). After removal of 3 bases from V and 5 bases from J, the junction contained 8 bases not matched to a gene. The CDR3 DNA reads TGTGCCAGCAGCTCATACAGGGGCACTGAAAACATTCAGTACTTC. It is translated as CASSSYRGTENIQYF.

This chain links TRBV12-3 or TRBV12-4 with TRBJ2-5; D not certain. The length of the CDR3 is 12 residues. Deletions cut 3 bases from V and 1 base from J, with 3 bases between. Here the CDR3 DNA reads TGTGCCAGCAGTTTGGGCCAAGAGACCCAGTACTTC. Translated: CASSLGQETQYF.

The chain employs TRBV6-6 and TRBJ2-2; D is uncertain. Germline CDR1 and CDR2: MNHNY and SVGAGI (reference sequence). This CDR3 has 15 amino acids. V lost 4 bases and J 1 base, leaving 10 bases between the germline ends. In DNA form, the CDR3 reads TGTGCCAGCAGTTTCAGGCCCCTGAACACCGGGGAGCTGTTTTTT. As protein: CASSFRPLNTGELFF.

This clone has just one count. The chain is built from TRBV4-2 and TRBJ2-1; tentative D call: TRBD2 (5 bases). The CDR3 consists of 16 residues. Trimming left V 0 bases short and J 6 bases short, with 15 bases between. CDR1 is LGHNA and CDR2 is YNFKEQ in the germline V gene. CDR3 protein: CASSQEDQEAGNEQFF. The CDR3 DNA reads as TGTGCCAGCAGCCAAGAGGACCAGGAGGCAGGCAATGAGCAGTTCTTC.

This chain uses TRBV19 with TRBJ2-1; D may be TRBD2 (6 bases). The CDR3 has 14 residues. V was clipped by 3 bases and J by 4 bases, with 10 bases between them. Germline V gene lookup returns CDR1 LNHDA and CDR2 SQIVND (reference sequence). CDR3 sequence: CASSIQAGYNEQFF. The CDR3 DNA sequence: TGTGCCAGTAGTATCCAGGCGGGGTACAATGAGCAGTTCTTC.

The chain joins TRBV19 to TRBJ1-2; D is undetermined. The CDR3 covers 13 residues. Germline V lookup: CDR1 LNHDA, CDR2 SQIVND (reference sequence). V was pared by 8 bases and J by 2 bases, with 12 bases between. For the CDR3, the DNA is TGTGCCAGTCTCCAGGACCGAAACTATGGCTACACCTTC. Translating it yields CASLQDRNYGYTF.

CDR3 bases: TGTGCCATCAGTGAGCCTACCAATCCAGGAGACGGTGCTTATGGCTACACCTTC. Residues: CAISEPTNPGDGAYGYTF. V usage is TRBV10-3 and J usage is TRBJ1-2; D is undetermined. CDR1 and CDR2 from the germline V gene are ENHRY and SYGVKD. The ends were cut back, 2 bases at V and 5 bases at J, with 24 bases in the middle. The CDR3 runs to 18 residues.

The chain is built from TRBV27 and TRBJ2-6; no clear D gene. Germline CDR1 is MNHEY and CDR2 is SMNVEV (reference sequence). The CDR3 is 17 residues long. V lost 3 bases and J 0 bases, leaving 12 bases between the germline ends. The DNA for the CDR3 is TGTGCCAGCAGTTTCGGGTTTCCTAGCTCTGGGGCCAACGTCCTGACTTTC. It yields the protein CASSFGFPSSGANVLTF.

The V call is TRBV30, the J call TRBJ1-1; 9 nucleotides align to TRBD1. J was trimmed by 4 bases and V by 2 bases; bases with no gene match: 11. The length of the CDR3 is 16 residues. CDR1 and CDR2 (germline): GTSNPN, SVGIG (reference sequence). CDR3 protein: CAWSLEQGAPVTEAFF. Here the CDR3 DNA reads TGTGCCTGGAGTCTAGAACAGGGGGCGCCGGTCACTGAAGCTTTCTTT.

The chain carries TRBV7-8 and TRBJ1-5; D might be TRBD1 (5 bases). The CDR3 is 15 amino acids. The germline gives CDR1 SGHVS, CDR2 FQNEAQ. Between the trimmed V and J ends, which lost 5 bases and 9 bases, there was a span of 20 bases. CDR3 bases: TGTGCCAGCAGCCCACTGCCAGGGTCTAATGGGCCCCAGCATTTT. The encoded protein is CASSPLPGSNGPQHF.

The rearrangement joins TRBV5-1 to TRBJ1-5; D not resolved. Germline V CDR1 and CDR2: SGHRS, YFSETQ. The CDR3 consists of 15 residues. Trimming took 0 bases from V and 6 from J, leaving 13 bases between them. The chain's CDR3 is CASSLVGEKGQPQHF. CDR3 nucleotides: TGCGCCAGCAGCTTGGTCGGGGAGAAGGGTCAGCCCCAGCATTTT.

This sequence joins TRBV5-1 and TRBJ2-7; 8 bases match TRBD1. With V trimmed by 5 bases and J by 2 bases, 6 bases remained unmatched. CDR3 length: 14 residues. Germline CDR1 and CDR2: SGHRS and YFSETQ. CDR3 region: CASRDTGGPYEQYF. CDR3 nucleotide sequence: TGCGCCAGCAGGGACACAGGGGGGCCCTACGAGCAGTACTTC.

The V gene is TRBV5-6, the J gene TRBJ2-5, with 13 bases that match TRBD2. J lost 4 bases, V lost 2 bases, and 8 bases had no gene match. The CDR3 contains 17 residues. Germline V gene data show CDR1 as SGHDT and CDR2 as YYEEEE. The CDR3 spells CASSLLAGGPAGETQYF. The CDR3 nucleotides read TGTGCCAGCAGCTTACTAGCGGGGGGGCCCGCGGGAGAGACCCAGTACTTC.

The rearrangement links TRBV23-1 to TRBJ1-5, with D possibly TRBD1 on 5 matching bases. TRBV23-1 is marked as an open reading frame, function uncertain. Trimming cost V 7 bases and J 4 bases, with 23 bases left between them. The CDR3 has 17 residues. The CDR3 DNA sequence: TGCGCCAGCACATTACCTAAGAGGAGGGAGGGGAATCAGCCCCAGCATTTT. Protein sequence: CASTLPKRREGNQPQHF.

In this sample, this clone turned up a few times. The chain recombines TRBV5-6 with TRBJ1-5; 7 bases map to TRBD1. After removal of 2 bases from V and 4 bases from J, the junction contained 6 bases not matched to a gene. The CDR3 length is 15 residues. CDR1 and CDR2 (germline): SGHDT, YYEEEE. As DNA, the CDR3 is TGTGCCAGCAGCTTACTAGACAGGGAGAATCAGCCCCAGCATTTT. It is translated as CASSLLDRENQPQHF.

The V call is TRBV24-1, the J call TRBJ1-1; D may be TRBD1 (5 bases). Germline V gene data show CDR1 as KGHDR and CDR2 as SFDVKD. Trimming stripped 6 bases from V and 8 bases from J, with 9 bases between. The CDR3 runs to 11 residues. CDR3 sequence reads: CATSRGSEAFF. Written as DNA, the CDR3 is TGTGCCACCAGTAGGGGTTCAGAAGCTTTCTTT.

CDR3 DNA: TGTGCCAGCAGCTCGAGGAATGGCTACGAGCAGTACTTC. It is translated as CASSSRNGYEQYF. The chain couples TRBV11-2 to TRBJ2-7, with unresolved D. The V gene's germline CDR1 is SGHAT and CDR2 FQNNGV. V was cut by 4 bases and J by 3 bases, with 10 bases left in between. This CDR3 contains 13 residues.

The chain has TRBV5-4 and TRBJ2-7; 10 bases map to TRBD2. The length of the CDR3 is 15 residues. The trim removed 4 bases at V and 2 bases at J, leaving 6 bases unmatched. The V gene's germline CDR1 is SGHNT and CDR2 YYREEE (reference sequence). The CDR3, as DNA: TGTGCCAGCAGCGCTCGGACTAGCGGCACCTACGAGCAGTACTTC. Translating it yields CASSARTSGTYEQYF.

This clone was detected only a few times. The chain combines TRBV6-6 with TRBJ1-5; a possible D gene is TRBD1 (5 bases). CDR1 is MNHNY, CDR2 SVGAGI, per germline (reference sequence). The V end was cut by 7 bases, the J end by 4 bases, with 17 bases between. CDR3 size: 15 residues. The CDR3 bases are TGTGCCAGCACCAAGGCCAGCCAGGGAAATCAGCCCCAGCATTTT. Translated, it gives CASTKASQGNQPQHF.

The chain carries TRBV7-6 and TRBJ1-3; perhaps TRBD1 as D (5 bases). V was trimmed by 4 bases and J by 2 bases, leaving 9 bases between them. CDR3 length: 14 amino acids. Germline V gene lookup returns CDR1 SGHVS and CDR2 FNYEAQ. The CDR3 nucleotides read TGTGCCAGCAGCTACCCGGGGGCTGGAAACACCATATATTTT. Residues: CASSYPGAGNTIYF. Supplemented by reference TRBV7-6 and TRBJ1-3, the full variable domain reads GAGVSQSPRYKVTKRGQDVALRCDPISGHVSLYWYRQALGQGPEFLTYFNYEAQQDKSGLPNDRFSAERPEGSISTLTIQRTEQRDSAMYRCASSYPGAGNTIYFGEGSWLTVV.

The CDR3 loop is CASSPRAHEQFF. Here the CDR3 DNA reads TGTGCCAGCAGCCCCCGCGCCCATGAGCAGTTCTTC. V gene TRBV3-1 (or the pseudogene TRBV3-2) combines with J gene TRBJ2-1; D uncertain. CDR1 and CDR2 (germline): LGHDT, YNNKEL (reference sequence). Trimming pared 4 bases from V and 8 bases from J, leaving 9 bases between. The CDR3 is made up of 12 amino acids.

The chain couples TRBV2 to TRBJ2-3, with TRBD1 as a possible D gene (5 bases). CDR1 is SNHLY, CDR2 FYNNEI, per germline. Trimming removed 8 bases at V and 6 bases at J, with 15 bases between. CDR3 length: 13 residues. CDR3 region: CASEQGLTDTQYF. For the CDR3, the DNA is TGTGCCAGCGAGCAGGGTTTGACGGATACGCAGTATTTT. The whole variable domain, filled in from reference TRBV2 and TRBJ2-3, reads EPEVTQTPSHQVTQMGQEVILRCVPISNHLYFYWYRQILGQKVEFLVSFYNNEISEKSEIFDDQFSVERPDGSNFTLKIRSTKLEDSAMYFCASEQGLTDTQYFGPGTRLTVL.

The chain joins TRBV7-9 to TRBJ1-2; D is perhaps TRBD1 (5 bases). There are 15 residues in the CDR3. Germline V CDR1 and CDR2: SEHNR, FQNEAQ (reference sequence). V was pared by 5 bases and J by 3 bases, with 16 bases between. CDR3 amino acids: CASSTPLVGDYGYTF. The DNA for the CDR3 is TGTGCCAGCAGCACCCCCCTGGTAGGGGACTATGGCTACACCTTC.

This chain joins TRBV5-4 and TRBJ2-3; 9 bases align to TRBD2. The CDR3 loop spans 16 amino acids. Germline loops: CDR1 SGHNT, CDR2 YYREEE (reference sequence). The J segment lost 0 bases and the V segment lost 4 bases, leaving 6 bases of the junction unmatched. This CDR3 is CASSPGLATSTDTQYF. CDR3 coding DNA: TGTGCCAGCAGCCCCGGACTAGCGACTAGCACAGATACGCAGTATTTT.

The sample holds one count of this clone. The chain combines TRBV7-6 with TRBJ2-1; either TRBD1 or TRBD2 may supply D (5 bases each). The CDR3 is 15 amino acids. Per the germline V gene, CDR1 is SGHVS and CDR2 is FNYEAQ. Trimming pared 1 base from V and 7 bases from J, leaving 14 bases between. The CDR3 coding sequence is TGTGCCAGCAGCTTAGATCCCGGGGCAGAAAATGAGCAGTTCTTC. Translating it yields CASSLDPGAENEQFF. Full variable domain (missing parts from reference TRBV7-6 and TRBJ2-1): GAGVSQSPRYKVTKRGQDVALRCDPISGHVSLYWYRQALGQGPEFLTYFNYEAQQDKSGLPNDRFSAERPEGSISTLTIQRTEQRDSAMYRCASSLDPGAENEQFFGPGTRLTVL.

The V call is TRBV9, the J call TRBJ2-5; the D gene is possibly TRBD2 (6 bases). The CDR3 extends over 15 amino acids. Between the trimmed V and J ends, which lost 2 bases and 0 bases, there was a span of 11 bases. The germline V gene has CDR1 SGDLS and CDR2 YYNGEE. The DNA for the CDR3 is TGTGCCAGCAGCGTTGGCGGGATCAACCAAGAGACCCAGTACTTC. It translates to CASSVGGINQETQYF.

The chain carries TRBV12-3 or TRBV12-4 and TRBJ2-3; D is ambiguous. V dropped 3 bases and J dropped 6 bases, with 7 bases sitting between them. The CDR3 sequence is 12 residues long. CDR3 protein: CASSFLRDTQYF. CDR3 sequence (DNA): TGTGCCAGCAGTTTCCTGCGTGATACGCAGTATTTT.

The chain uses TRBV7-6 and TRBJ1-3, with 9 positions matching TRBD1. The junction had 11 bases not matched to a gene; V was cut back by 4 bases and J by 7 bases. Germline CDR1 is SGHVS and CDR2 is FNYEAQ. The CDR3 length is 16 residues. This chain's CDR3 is CASSYVGTGNGNTIYF. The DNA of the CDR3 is TGTGCCAGCAGCTATGTGGGGACAGGGAATGGGAACACCATATATTTT.